These T cell receptor beta chains were read from a single sample in a study of cytomegalovirus exposure and HLA in healthy donors. Only in-frame clones appear in the TCRdb table, and some are missing; sequencing was by immunoSEQ multiplex PCR. The repertoire has roughly 100,000 clones, roughly 79% of them found once; the top ten carry 4.9%. Material: PBMCs. All receptors come from a woman in her forties in good health and CMV-seronegative. Each CDR3 is given with its conserved first and last residue. A D gene is named only where the DNA matches it firmly. The listing skips clone size in some rows; elsewhere it reads once, few, many or a size class.

d_call,v_call,clone_size,j_call,cdr3_aa,cdr3_nt
NA,TRBV16,NA,TRBJ1-2,CASSQAQVNYGYTF,TGTGCCAGCAGCCAAGCACAGGTGAACTATGGCTACACCTTC
NA,TRBV5-8,NA,TRBJ1-5,CASSLVRGNQPQHF,TGTGCCAGCAGCTTGGTTCGGGGCAATCAGCCCCAGCATTTT
NA,TRBV7-2,NA,TRBJ1-2,CASSSDTAYGYTF,TGTGCCAGCAGCTCGGACACCGCCTATGGCTACACCTTC
NA,TRBV9,NA,TRBJ2-3,CASSVVGTYTDTQYF,TGTGCCAGCAGCGTAGTGGGGACATACACAGATACGCAGTATTTT
TRBD1,TRBV10-1,NA,TRBJ2-1,CASSVRQGPNEQFF,TGCGCCAGCAGTGTCAGACAGGGCCCCAATGAGCAGTTCTTC
TRBD2,TRBV30,NA,TRBJ2-3,CAWNQAGSTDTQYF,TGTGCCTGGAATCAAGCGGGGTCCACAGATACGCAGTATTTT
TRBD2,TRBV5-6,few,TRBJ2-5,CASTPHPAGGETQYF,TGTGCCAGCACCCCCCACCCGGCGGGGGGGGAGACCCAGTACTTC
TRBD2,TRBV5-1,NA,TRBJ2-3,CASSGGRRASGGGDTQYF,TGCGCCAGCAGCGGTGGTCGGAGGGCCAGCGGGGGAGGGGATACGCAGTATTTT
NA,TRBV5-6,NA,TRBJ1-6,CASSLAAGPSSYNSPLHF,TGTGCCAGCAGCTTGGCGGCAGGGCCGAGCTCCTATAATTCACCCCTCCACTTT
NA,TRBV6-5,NA,TRBJ1-1,CASSYGFGVSTEAFF,TGTGCCAGCAGTTACGGCTTCGGGGTGAGCACTGAAGCTTTCTTT
NA,TRBV18,NA,TRBJ2-7,CASSPGFGNYEQYF,TGTGCCAGCTCGCCGGGATTTGGCAACTACGAGCAGTACTTC
NA,TRBV4-1,NA,TRBJ2-7,CASSQLSWDNSYEQYF,TGCGCCAGCAGCCAACTGTCCTGGGACAACTCCTACGAGCAGTACTTC
TRBD1,TRBV15,NA,TRBJ1-1,CATTPDRTNTEAFF,TGTGCCACCACTCCGGACAGGACCAACACTGAAGCTTTCTTT
NA,TRBV5-1,NA,TRBJ1-1,CASSAEATMSTEAFF,TGCGCCAGCAGCGCGGAGGCAACAATGAGCACTGAAGCTTTCTTT
NA,TRBV5-8,NA,TRBJ2-3,CASSFFFTGVGDTQYF,TGTGCCAGCAGCTTTTTTTTCACGGGGGTGGGAGATACGCAGTATTTT
TRBD2,TRBV7-8,NA,TRBJ2-5,CASSYKGRGESQETQYF,TGTGCCAGCAGCTATAAGGGACGGGGGGAGTCCCAAGAGACCCAGTACTTC
TRBD1,TRBV30,few,TRBJ1-1,CASSRGVFNTEAFF,TGTGCCTCCTCCAGGGGGGTATTTAACACTGAAGCTTTCTTT
NA,TRBV5-8,NA,TRBJ1-6,CASSFPGPGRWNSPLHF,TGTGCCAGCAGCTTTCCAGGACCAGGGAGGTGGAATTCACCCCTCCACTTT
TRBD2,TRBV5-1,few,TRBJ2-1,CASSYLAGGTPEQFF,TGCGCCAGCAGCTACTTAGCGGGGGGCACGCCTGAGCAGTTCTTC
TRBD1,TRBV5-1,NA,TRBJ1-2,CASSLEGAYGYTF,TGCGCCAGCAGCTTGGAGGGGGCTTATGGCTACACCTTC
NA,TRBV9,NA,TRBJ1-6,CASSRGGLGPLHF,TGTGCCAGCAGCCGAGGGGGTCTCGGGCCCCTCCACTTT
TRBD2,TRBV6-1,NA,TRBJ2-2,CASSAGLAGRNTGELFF,TGTGCCAGCAGTGCCGGACTAGCGGGGAGAAACACCGGGGAGCTGTTTTTT
NA,TRBV7-9,NA,TRBJ1-5,CASSLLDTNQPQHF,TGTGCCAGCAGCTTATTGGACACCAATCAGCCCCAGCATTTT
NA,TRBV7-2,NA,TRBJ1-2,CASRTPNGPGDGYTF,TGTGCCAGCAGAACTCCGAACGGTCCAGGGGATGGCTACACCTTC
TRBD1,TRBV30,NA,TRBJ2-7,CAWTNPGQPYEQYF,TGTGCCTGGACAAATCCGGGACAGCCCTACGAGCAGTACTTC
TRBD1,TRBV11-1,NA,TRBJ2-2,CANWDRGNGELFF,TGTGCCAACTGGGACAGGGGTAACGGGGAGCTGTTTTTT
NA,TRBV5-1,NA,TRBJ2-7,CASSLDLGVTYEQYF,TGCGCCAGCAGCTTGGACCTCGGGGTCACCTACGAGCAGTACTTC
NA,TRBV7-2,NA,TRBJ2-5,CASSRDILKSETQYF,TGTGCCAGCAGCCGGGACATCCTCAAGTCCGAGACCCAGTACTTC
NA,TRBV6-1,NA,TRBJ1-2,CASSHQGFPYGYTF,TGTGCCAGCAGTCACCAGGGGTTTCCCTATGGCTACACCTTC
TRBD2,TRBV9,NA,TRBJ2-3,CASSPGTSGGNTDTQYF,TGTGCCAGCAGCCCCGGGACTAGCGGGGGGAACACAGATACGCAGTATTTT
TRBD1,TRBV7-9,NA,TRBJ1-2,CASSTWDRLDYGYTF,TGTGCCAGCAGCACGTGGGACAGGCTTGACTATGGCTACACCTTC
NA,TRBV9,NA,TRBJ1-1,CASSAQTANTEAFF,TGTGCCAGCAGCGCCCAGACAGCTAACACTGAAGCTTTCTTT
NA,TRBV5-1,NA,TRBJ1-5,CASSLVGGADQPQHF,TGCGCCAGCAGCTTGGTTGGGGGCGCGGATCAGCCCCAGCATTTT
TRBD1,TRBV5-6,NA,TRBJ2-7,CASSLGPGQIYEQYF,TGTGCCAGCAGCTTGGGACCGGGACAGATATACGAGCAGTACTTC
TRBD1,TRBV10-3,NA,TRBJ1-2,CAISGGEVETGRPRTYGYTF,TGTGCCATCAGTGGGGGAGAGGTGGAGACAGGGAGACCCCGAACCTATGGCTACACCTTC
NA,TRBV7-9,NA,TRBJ1-5,CASSLVQEELYSNQPQHF,TGTGCCAGCAGCTTAGTGCAGGAGGAACTTTATAGCAATCAGCCCCAGCATTTT
TRBD1,TRBV19,NA,TRBJ1-1,CASSIVPGQGVNTEAFF,TGTGCCAGTAGTATAGTCCCGGGACAGGGGGTGAACACTGAAGCTTTCTTT
TRBD2,TRBV5-1,NA,TRBJ2-1,CASSLDGGAYNEQFF,TGCGCCAGCAGCTTGGACGGGGGGGCCTACAATGAGCAGTTCTTC
NA,TRBV5-1,NA,TRBJ1-1,CASSFTANTEAFF,TGCGCCAGCAGCTTCACAGCAAACACTGAAGCTTTCTTT
NA,TRBV5-1,NA,TRBJ2-7,CASSLAGGRYEQYF,TGCGCCAGCAGCTTGGCCGGGGGGCGGTACGAGCAGTACTTC
TRBD1,TRBV30,NA,TRBJ1-2,CAWRARDREYGYTF,TGTGCCTGGAGGGCGCGGGACAGGGAATATGGCTACACCTTC
NA,TRBV5-1,NA,TRBJ2-3,CASSLDSGTDTQYF,TGCGCCAGCAGCTTGGACAGCGGAACAGATACGCAGTATTTT